This T cell receptor beta chain originates from a study of T cell repertoires in cytomegalovirus infection. TCRdb passed the reads through MiXCR, listing each CDR3 protein once. Here the sample spans roughly 990,000 distinct CDR3 sequences, approximately 31% being singletons. V was shortened by 4 bases and J by 4 bases, with 8 bases between the two germline ends. This CDR3 comprises 12 residues. CDR1 is MNHNS, CDR2 SASEGT, per germline. This clonotype showed up just a few times. As yet, its antigen is unknown. The TCR was taken from a human donor in good health (CMV status not recorded). Some clones in this sample may be carry-over from other donors' samples. The material was cultured CD8+ T cells from PBMCs, obtained from culture after CMV antigen stimulation. The rearrangement links TRBV6-1 to TRBJ2-7; TRBD1 or TRBD2 may be the D gene (5 bases each). The CDR3 bases are TGTGCCAGCAGTGTGAGGGGTTACGAGCAGTACGTC. This sequence encodes CASSVRGYEQYV.